This TCR beta chain was captured by sequencing in a study of HIV-infected patients and healthy controls. The repertoire came from unfractionated whole blood and reflected all unsorted peripheral T cells. cDNA was made from approximately 0.55 ug RNA using alpha and beta constant primers. Alpha and beta chain libraries were made separately by chain-specific third strand synthesis with multiplexing indices. TCRdb called the 5' RACE reads again in MiXCR, with one record for every CDR3 protein. The sample yields 18,000 or so distinct CDR3 sequences, 10% seen once. Many counts were recorded for this clonotype. The sequenced sample was blood. The clonotype originates from an adult in good health.

CDR3 loop: CASSLELGGGRGAGNTIYF. CDR3 DNA: TGTGCCAGCAGCTTAGAACTAGGGGGGGGGCGAGGTGCTGGAAACACCATATATTTT. This chain joins TRBV11-2 and TRBJ1-3; possibly TRBD1 for D (6 bases). In germline, CDR1 is SGHAT, CDR2 FQNNGV. V was shortened by 0 bases and J by 2 bases, with 20 bases between the two germline ends. This CDR3 contains 19 residues.